These 21 T cell receptor beta chains were sequenced from one sample in a study of CD8 T cells in ankylosing spondylitis. Each CDR3 protein gets one entry after TCRdb re-called the 5' RACE reads with MiXCR. Here the sample spans fewer than 250,000 distinct CDR3 sequences, about a quarter being singletons. Input material: blood, either unsorted or a sorted T cell fraction (not recorded which). These receptors were taken from a male donor with ankylosing spondylitis or in good health (not recorded which).

The chain is built from TRBV12-3 or TRBV12-4 and TRBJ2-1; no definite D call. There are 12 residues in the CDR3. The ends were cut back, 6 bases at V and 2 bases at J, with 5 bases in the middle. CDR3 protein: CASSRAYNEQFF. The CDR3 DNA reads as TGTGCCAGCAGCCGGGCCTACAATGAGCAGTTCTTC.

This chain joins TRBV29-1 and TRBJ2-4; D is uncertain. Trimming removed 7 bases at V and 4 bases at J, with 11 bases between. The CDR3 is 12 residues long. The germline CDR1 and CDR2 sequences are SQVTM and ANQGSEA. DNA of the CDR3: TGCAGCGCCTCAAACAAGAAAAACATTCAGTACTTC. Amino acid sequence: CSASNKKNIQYF. Together with reference TRBV29-1 and TRBJ2-4, the CDR3 gives the full variable domain: SAVISQKPSRDICQRGTSLTIQCQVDSQVTMMFWYRQQPGQSLTLIATANQGSEATYESGFVIDKFPISRPNLTFSTLTVSNMSPEDSSIYLCSASNKKNIQYFGAGTRLSVL.

This clonotype occurred many times. V and J are TRBV6-2 or TRBV6-3 and TRBJ2-7; D is ambiguous. CDR1 and CDR2 from the germline V gene are MNHEY and SVGEGT. CDR3 size: 15 residues. V shed 0 bases and J shed 3 bases, with 12 bases lying between them. The CDR3 is CASSYSGGQLYEQYF. In DNA form, the CDR3 reads TGTGCCAGCAGTTACTCCGGTGGGCAACTCTACGAGCAGTACTTC.

The V call is TRBV29-1, the J call TRBJ1-3, with D possibly being TRBD1 (6 bases). The CDR3 is made up of 15 amino acids. Germline-derived CDR1 and CDR2 are SQVTM and ANQGSEA. Trimming cost V 5 bases and J 1 base, with 15 bases left between them. CDR3 protein: CSVSTGSPSGNTIYF. The CDR3 DNA is TGCAGCGTTAGTACAGGGAGTCCATCTGGAAACACCATATATTTT.

This chain links TRBV18 with TRBJ2-7; 10 bases match TRBD1. Germline lookup yields CDR1 KGHSH and CDR2 LQKENI. The J segment lost 1 base and the V segment lost 4 bases, leaving 4 bases of the junction unmatched. This CDR3 is 15 amino acids long. CDR3 in DNA: TGTGCCAGCTCACTATGGGACAGGGGATCCTACGAGCAGTACTTC. It yields the protein CASSLWDRGSYEQYF.

This clonotype was seen many times. The J gene is TRBJ2-1, the V gene TRBV5-1; 7 bases are a match to TRBD2. The V and J ends lost 0 bases and 2 bases, in that order; junction bases with no gene match: 5. Germline V lookup: CDR1 SGHRS, CDR2 YFSETQ. The CDR3 sequence is 16 residues long. The CDR3 sequence: CASSLGGGLTYNEQFF. The CDR3 bases are TGCGCCAGCAGCTTGGGGGGGGGACTGACCTACAATGAGCAGTTCTTC.

The rearrangement joins TRBV20-1 to TRBJ2-7, with TRBD2 matching over 9 bases. This CDR3 is built from 16 residues. V was pared by 6 bases and J by 4 bases, with 16 bases of the junction left unmatched. Germline-derived CDR1 and CDR2 are DFQATT and SNEGSKA (reference sequence). CDR3 region: CSANSWTSATHYEQYF. In nucleotides, the CDR3 is TGCAGTGCCAATTCCTGGACTAGCGCGACTCATTACGAGCAGTACTTC.

A few counts support this clonotype. V usage is TRBV14 and J usage is TRBJ2-3, with D perhaps TRBD2 (6 bases). The germline V and J ends were trimmed by 4 bases and 2 bases, with 16 bases remaining between them. Per the germline V gene, CDR1 is SGHDN and CDR2 is FVKESK. The CDR3 runs to 16 residues. The CDR3 loop reads CASSRGWRGNTDTQYF. The CDR3, as DNA: TGTGCCAGCAGCCGCGGCTGGCGGGGAAACACAGATACGCAGTATTTT.

This clonotype was recorded a few times. The genes are TRBV20-1 and TRBJ2-3; D not certain. The V gene's germline CDR1 is DFQATT and CDR2 SNEGSKA (reference sequence). This CDR3 spans 13 amino acids. V was shortened by 3 bases and J by 6 bases, with 13 bases between the two germline ends. In DNA, the CDR3 is TGCAGTGCTAGGAGGACCCAAGCGGATACGCAGTATTTT. This codes for CSARRTQADTQYF.

This clonotype came up many times. The rearrangement links TRBV5-1 to TRBJ2-1; 11 nucleotides line up with TRBD2. This CDR3 contains 15 residues. Germline values: CDR1 SGHRS, CDR2 YFSETQ. V trimming: 3 bases; J trimming: 7 bases; junction bases outside the gene matches: 6. The DNA for the CDR3 is TGCGCCAGCAGCTCCGGGACTAGCGGCATAAATGAGCAGTTCTTC. This sequence encodes CASSSGTSGINEQFF.

V gene TRBV5-5 combines with J gene TRBJ2-1, with D hard to call. The CDR3 loop spans 12 amino acids. Deletions cut 3 bases from V and 9 bases from J, with 10 bases between. Per germline, CDR1 SGHKS and CDR2 YYEKEE (reference sequence). CDR3 nucleotide sequence: TGTGCCAGCAGCTCTTCTTCCCGTGAGCAGTTCTTC. Translation: CASSSSSREQFF.

The chain carries TRBV20-1 and TRBJ2-2; 9 nucleotides align to TRBD2. Germline CDR1 reads DFQATT; CDR2 reads SNEGSKA (reference sequence). This CDR3 contains 14 residues. The trim removed 5 bases at V and 12 bases at J, leaving 13 bases unmatched. For the CDR3, the DNA is TGCAGTGCTTTTAGCGGGAGCGGTCCGGGAAAGCTGTTTTTT. Its protein product is CSAFSGSGPGKLFF.

V is TRBV20-1 and J is TRBJ2-1; D uncertain. This CDR3 has 13 amino acids. CDR1 is DFQATT and CDR2 is SNEGSKA in the germline V gene (reference sequence). Trimming pared 6 bases from V and 7 bases from J, leaving 16 bases between. Here the CDR3 reads CSAPERTVNEQFF. The CDR3 bases are TGCAGTGCCCCAGAGAGAACGGTAAATGAGCAGTTCTTC.

The CDR3, as DNA: TGTGCCAGCAGCTTCACAGTCGCCGGAAACACCATATATTTT. It translates to CASSFTVAGNTIYF. V usage is TRBV6-1 and J usage is TRBJ1-3; no definite D call. There are 14 residues in the CDR3. Trimming removed 6 bases at V and 4 bases at J, with 13 bases between. Germline V gene lookup returns CDR1 MNHNS and CDR2 SASEGT.

This clonotype was seen more than once but under ten times. The chain joins TRBV6-1 to TRBJ2-7; D is unclear. The CDR3 consists of 13 residues. V lost 8 bases and J lost 0, with 11 bases in between. From germline, CDR1 is MNHNS and CDR2 SASEGT. CDR3 in amino acids: CASRSGSSYEQYF. CDR3 coding DNA: TGTGCCAGCCGGTCGGGCAGCTCCTACGAGCAGTACTTC.

Of note for this clonotype: A much larger clone is a single base away; this may be a read error. The chain is built from TRBV12-3 or TRBV12-4 and TRBJ1-3, with D hard to call. This CDR3 is 14 amino acids long. Trimming removed 3 bases at V and 4 bases at J, with 10 bases between. CDR3 sequence: CASSLQGKGNTIYF. The DNA of the CDR3 is TGTGCCAGCAGTTTGCAAGGGAAGGGAAACACCATATATTTT.

V and J are TRBV12-3 or TRBV12-4 and TRBJ1-5; 9 bases align to TRBD1. The ends lost 6 bases at V and 6 bases at J; junction bases unmatched: 6. The CDR3 runs 14 residues. The CDR3: CASRPTGGSQPQHF. The CDR3 DNA reads TGTGCCAGCAGACCGACAGGGGGAAGTCAGCCCCAGCATTTT.

This clonotype was observed at least ten times. This rearrangement joins TRBV4-1 to TRBJ2-7; perhaps TRBD2 as D (6 bases). The V gene lost 0 bases and the J gene lost 6 bases, with 21 bases spanning the gap. The CDR3 runs 17 residues. Germline CDR1 MGHRA, CDR2 YSYEKL. The CDR3 loop reads CASSQDKLGGTAREQYF. The DNA for the CDR3 is TGCGCCAGCAGCCAAGATAAGTTGGGGGGAACAGCTCGCGAGCAGTACTTC.

This clonotype has a count of ten or more. This chain uses TRBV4-1 with TRBJ2-7, with 7 nucleotides matching TRBD2. The CDR3 runs to 16 residues. Trimming removed 1 base from V and 2 bases from J; junction bases left unmatched: 8. CDR1 MGHRA and CDR2 YSYEKL come from the germline V gene. Written as DNA, the CDR3 is TGCGCCAGCAGCCAAGGGCCCGGCGGGGGACCCTACGAGCAGTACTTC. Amino acids: CASSQGPGGGPYEQYF.

This clonotype was detected a few times. The rearrangement joins TRBV5-4 to TRBJ2-3; 11 bases line up with TRBD1. The germline CDR1 and CDR2 sequences are SGHNT and YYREEE (reference sequence). This CDR3 region has 15 residues. With V trimmed by 5 bases and J by 3 bases, 5 bases remained unmatched. The CDR3 here is CASRPGQGETDTQYF. The CDR3 DNA reads TGTGCCAGCAGACCGGGACAGGGGGAGACAGATACGCAGTATTTT.

With respect to this clonotype: This clone may be a read error of a much larger clone one base away. V and J are TRBV29-1 and TRBJ2-3, with TRBD2 identical over 11 bases. The CDR3 contains 16 residues. The trim removed 5 bases at V and 3 bases at J, leaving 10 bases unmatched. Germline V lookup: CDR1 SQVTM, CDR2 ANQGSEA. In DNA form, the CDR3 reads TGCAGCGTTACGGGACTAGCGGTCTTTGGGACAGATACGCAGTATTTT. Encoded protein: CSVTGLAVFGTDTQYF.